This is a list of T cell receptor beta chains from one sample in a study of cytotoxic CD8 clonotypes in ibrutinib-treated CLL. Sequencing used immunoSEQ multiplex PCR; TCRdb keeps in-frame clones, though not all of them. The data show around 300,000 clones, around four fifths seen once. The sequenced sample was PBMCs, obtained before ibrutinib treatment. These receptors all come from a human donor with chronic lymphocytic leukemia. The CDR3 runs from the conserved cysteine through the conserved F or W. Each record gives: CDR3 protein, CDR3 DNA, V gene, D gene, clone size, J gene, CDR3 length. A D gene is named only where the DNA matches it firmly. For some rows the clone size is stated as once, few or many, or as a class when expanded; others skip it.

CASSENEDQPQHF | TGTGCCAGCAGTGAAAACGAGGATCAGCCCCAGCATTTT | TRBV6-1 | . | . | TRBJ1-5 | 13
CASSSPSGGTDTQYF | TGTGCCAGCAGTTCCCCTAGCGGGGGCACAGATACGCAGTATTTT | TRBV28 | TRBD2 | . | TRBJ2-3 | 15
CAISESQASGSTDTQYF | TGTGCCATCAGTGAGTCCCAGGCTAGCGGAAGCACAGATACGCAGTATTTT | TRBV10-3 | TRBD2 | few | TRBJ2-3 | 17
CASSLVYGSEDEQFF | TGTGCCAGCAGCTTGGTCTACGGGAGCGAGGATGAGCAGTTCTTC | TRBV5-6 | . | once | TRBJ2-1 | 15
CASSPTHPLTTNEKLFF | TGTGCCAGCAGCCCGACTCATCCCCTCACAACTAATGAAAAACTGTTTTTT | TRBV9 | . | . | TRBJ1-4 | 17
CASSEYRQGGGDEQFF | TGTGCCAGCAGCGAGTATAGACAGGGCGGCGGGGATGAGCAGTTCTTC | TRBV9 | . | . | TRBJ2-1 | 16
CASREDRNNEQFF | TGTGCCAGCAGGGAGGACAGGAACAATGAGCAGTTCTTC | TRBV25-1 | TRBD1 | . | TRBJ2-1 | 13
CAISEGMSNQPQHF | TGTGCCATCAGTGAGGGGATGAGCAATCAGCCCCAGCATTTT | TRBV10-3 | . | . | TRBJ1-5 | 14
CASSDLTGANEKLFF | TGTGCCAGCAGTGATTTGACAGGGGCTAATGAAAAACTGTTTTTT | TRBV6-1 | TRBD1 | . | TRBJ1-4 | 15
CASSERVPWDTQYF | TGCGCCAGCAGTGAGAGGGTCCCGTGGGATACGCAGTATTTT | TRBV10-1 | . | few | TRBJ2-3 | 14
CAISKLGQGYGYTF | TGTGCCATCAGTAAACTAGGACAGGGGTATGGCTACACCTTC | TRBV10-3 | TRBD1 | . | TRBJ1-2 | 14
CASSQAPAITDTTEAFF | TGCGCCAGCAGCCAAGCCCCTGCCATTACAGATACCACTGAAGCTTTCTTT | TRBV4-3 | . | . | TRBJ1-1 | 17
CASSQAGSNQPQHF | TGTGCCAGCAGCCAAGCGGGTAGCAATCAGCCCCAGCATTTT | TRBV14 | . | . | TRBJ1-5 | 14
CASSLGLAALSTDTQYF | TGCGCCAGCAGCTTAGGACTAGCGGCCCTAAGCACAGATACGCAGTATTTT | TRBV5-1 | TRBD2 | . | TRBJ2-3 | 17
CATSRENRGLDEKLFF | TGTGCCACCAGCAGAGAAAACAGGGGGCTAGATGAAAAACTGTTTTTT | TRBV15 | TRBD1 | . | TRBJ1-4 | 16
CASSVSIRGSRQPQHF | TGTGCCAGCAGCGTTTCTATAAGGGGGTCGAGGCAGCCCCAGCATTTT | TRBV9 | . | . | TRBJ1-5 | 16
CASSRTGGLAKNIQYF | TGTGCCAGCTCACGAACCGGGGGGCTAGCCAAAAACATTCAGTACTTC | TRBV18 | . | few | TRBJ2-4 | 16
CAWKSRWQETQYF | TGTGCCTGGAAATCCCGGTGGCAAGAGACCCAGTACTTC | TRBV30 | . | . | TRBJ2-5 | 13
CASSPARDSYEQYF | TGTGCCAGCAGCCCGGCACGGGACAGCTACGAGCAGTACTTC | TRBV7-2 | TRBD1 | once | TRBJ2-7 | 14
CASSLLTSDEQYF | TGCGCCAGCAGCTTGCTCACTAGCGACGAGCAGTACTTC | TRBV5-1 | TRBD2 | . | TRBJ2-7 | 13
CASSKHPGLNYEQYF | TGTGCCAGCAGCAAACACCCGGGACTCAACTACGAGCAGTACTTC | TRBV7-2 | . | . | TRBJ2-7 | 15
CASSLVWRELSNIQYF | TGCGCCAGCAGCTTGGTTTGGCGGGAGCTGTCAAACATTCAGTACTTC | TRBV5-1 | TRBD2 | . | TRBJ2-4 | 16
CASSRTGVLFF | TGTGCCAGCAGTAGAACGGGAGTGCTGTTTTTT | TRBV6-5 | . | . | TRBJ2-2 | 11
CSVKIREFSYEQYF | TGCAGCGTAAAAATACGCGAATTCTCCTACGAGCAGTACTTC | TRBV29-1 | . | . | TRBJ2-7 | 14
CASSSRLYNEQFF | TGTGCCAGTAGTTCACGGCTCTACAATGAGCAGTTCTTC | TRBV19 | . | . | TRBJ2-1 | 13
CASSQPGGPGTGELFF | TGTGCCAGCAGCCAACCGGGAGGGCCGGGCACCGGGGAGCTGTTTTTT | TRBV4-2 | TRBD2 | . | TRBJ2-2 | 16
CASSLREDPEGYTF | TGCGCCAGCAGCTTGCGGGAGGACCCGGAGGGCTACACCTTC | TRBV5-1 | . | . | TRBJ1-2 | 14
CASSLVGVMNTEAFF | TGCGCCAGCAGCTTGGTTGGGGTAATGAACACTGAAGCTTTCTTT | TRBV5-1 | . | few | TRBJ1-1 | 15
CASSFSSGRTGELFF | TGTGCCAGCAGTTTTAGCTCAGGGCGCACCGGGGAGCTGTTTTTT | TRBV27 | . | once | TRBJ2-2 | 15
CATSRDLSSGAVLPYNEQFF | TGTGCCACCAGCAGAGATTTATCGTCAGGAGCAGTTCTGCCTTACAATGAGCAGTTCTTC | TRBV15 | . | . | TRBJ2-1 | 20
CSVGTEDKTMNTEAFF | TGCAGCGTTGGGACGGAGGACAAGACGATGAACACTGAAGCTTTCTTT | TRBV29-1 | . | once | TRBJ1-1 | 16
CASNRLGTGLAKNIQYF | TGTGCCAGCAATAGGCTCGGGACAGGACTAGCCAAAAACATTCAGTACTTC | TRBV28 | TRBD1 | . | TRBJ2-4 | 17
CASSVVFNLKSYEQYF | TGTGCCAGCAGCGTAGTCTTCAACCTTAAGTCGTACGAGCAGTACTTC | TRBV9 | . | . | TRBJ2-7 | 16
CASSLRRTPDTQYF | TGTGCCAGCAGCTTACGGAGGACCCCAGATACGCAGTATTTT | TRBV13 | . | . | TRBJ2-3 | 14
CASSPYSEPGELFF | TGTGCCAGCAGCCCCTACTCAGAGCCCGGGGAGCTGTTTTTT | TRBV7-6 | . | few | TRBJ2-2 | 14
CASSSGQGHGYTF | TGTGCCAGCAGTTCTGGACAGGGGCATGGCTACACCTTC | TRBV6-5 | TRBD1 | . | TRBJ1-2 | 13
CASSSRRGTGYGYTF | TGTGCCAGCAGCTCCCGTCGTGGGACGGGCTATGGCTACACCTTC | TRBV7-2 | . | . | TRBJ1-2 | 15
CASSLLVGDGELFF | TGCGCCAGCAGCTTACTAGTGGGGGACGGGGAGCTGTTTTTT | TRBV5-1 | . | . | TRBJ2-2 | 14
CASSQLPTTNEKLFF | TGCGCCAGCAGCCAATTGCCAACGACTAATGAAAAACTGTTTTTT | TRBV4-1 | . | . | TRBJ1-4 | 15
CASSAGQPGETQYF | TGTGCCAGCAGCGCGGGACAGCCAGGGGAGACCCAGTACTTC | TRBV9 | TRBD1 | . | TRBJ2-5 | 14
CASSETGGRETQYF | TGCGCCAGCAGTGAAACAGGGGGCAGGGAGACCCAGTACTTC | TRBV10-1 | TRBD1 | . | TRBJ2-5 | 14
CASSRQGPDTQYF | TGTGCCAGCAGCCGCCAGGGCCCAGATACGCAGTATTTT | TRBV5-4 | . | . | TRBJ2-3 | 13
CASSGQGGLNQPQHF | TGTGCCAGCAGTGGACAGGGAGGCTTGAATCAGCCCCAGCATTTT | TRBV2 | TRBD1 | . | TRBJ1-5 | 15
CASSHPKGTGTVNIQYF | TGTGCCAGCAGCCACCCCAAAGGGACCGGGACCGTAAACATTCAGTACTTC | TRBV9 | . | . | TRBJ2-4 | 17
CASSLGVPGQGTFGYTF | TGTGCCAGCAGTTTAGGGGTCCCGGGACAGGGAACTTTTGGCTACACCTTC | TRBV27 | TRBD1 | . | TRBJ1-2 | 17
CAWSVLLAGMDEQYF | TGTGCCTGGAGTGTACTACTAGCGGGAATGGACGAGCAGTACTTC | TRBV30 | TRBD2 | . | TRBJ2-7 | 15
CASSLAQGLAAYNEQFF | TGTGCCAGCAGCTTAGCGCAAGGTCTAGCGGCCTACAATGAGCAGTTCTTC | TRBV7-6 | TRBD2 | . | TRBJ2-1 | 17
CASRAQGAYNEQFF | TGCGCCAGCAGAGCACAGGGGGCTTACAATGAGCAGTTCTTC | TRBV5-1 | TRBD1 | . | TRBJ2-1 | 14
CASSYSGQTNTEAFF | TGTGCCAGCAGTTACTCGGGGCAGACGAACACTGAAGCTTTCTTT | TRBV6-6 | . | . | TRBJ1-1 | 15
CASSLFSTGELFF | TGTGCCAGCAGTTTATTCAGCACCGGGGAGCTGTTTTTT | TRBV28 | . | . | TRBJ2-2 | 13
CASSRTGNQPQHF | TGTGCCAGCAGCAGGACAGGGAATCAGCCCCAGCATTTT | TRBV11-2 | TRBD1 | . | TRBJ1-5 | 13
CAISERLAGGPSYEQYF | TGTGCCATCAGCGAGCGGCTAGCGGGAGGGCCTAGTTACGAGCAGTACTTC | TRBV10-3 | TRBD2 | once | TRBJ2-7 | 17
CASSTSGRNNEQFF | TGTGCCAGCAGTACTAGCGGGAGAAACAATGAGCAGTTCTTC | TRBV9 | TRBD2 | . | TRBJ2-1 | 14
CASSLEDRAGNTIYF | TGTGCCAGCAGCTTGGAGGACAGGGCTGGAAACACCATATATTTT | TRBV5-6 | TRBD1 | . | TRBJ1-3 | 15